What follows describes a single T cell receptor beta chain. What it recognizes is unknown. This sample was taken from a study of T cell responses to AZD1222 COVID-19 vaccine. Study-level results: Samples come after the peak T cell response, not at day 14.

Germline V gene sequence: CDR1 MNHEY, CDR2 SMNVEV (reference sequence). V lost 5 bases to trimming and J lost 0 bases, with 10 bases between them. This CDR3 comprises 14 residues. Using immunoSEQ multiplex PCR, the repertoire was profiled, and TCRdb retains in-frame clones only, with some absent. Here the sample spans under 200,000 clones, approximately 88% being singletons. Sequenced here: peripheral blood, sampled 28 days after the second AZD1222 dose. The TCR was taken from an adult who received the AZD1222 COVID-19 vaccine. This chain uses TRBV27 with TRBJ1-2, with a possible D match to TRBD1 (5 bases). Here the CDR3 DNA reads TGTGCCAGCAGTAGAGACAGTTCTAACTATGGCTACACCTTC. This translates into CASSRDSSNYGYTF.